This T cell receptor beta chain was sequenced for a study of blood T cell repertoires in COVID-19. Study information: The United States, Italy and Spain supplied acute and convalescent COVID-19 samples. T cells, B-cell-depleted T cells, or PBMCs supplied cDNA or gDNA.

Authors' data handling: It was from reference gene primer amplification that nucleated cell counts were estimated. Here immunoSEQ multiplex PCR was the method, and the copy in TCRdb shows in-frame clones only, minus some. The V and J calls and clone size are taken from that table; D and trimming were inferred from the DNA. The repertoire consists of approximately 26,000 clones, with approximately 77% occurring once and the leading ten covering less than 15%. J was trimmed by 2 bases and V by 4 bases; bases with no gene match: 6. The CDR3 consists of 15 residues. The V gene's germline CDR1 is SGHAT and CDR2 FQNNGV.

This receptor was taken from a man older than 75 with active or convalescent COVID-19. The chain uses TRBV11-2 and TRBJ2-7; 9 nucleotides line up with TRBD1. Specimen: peripheral blood. The CDR3 is CASSSSRDRAYEQYF. The CDR3 coding sequence is TGTGCCAGCAGCTCTAGCCGGGACAGGGCCTACGAGCAGTACTTC. The full variable domain, its missing parts supplied by reference TRBV11-2 and TRBJ2-7, is EAGVAQSPRYKIIEKRQSVAFWCNPISGHATLYWYQQILGQGPKLLIQFQNNGVVDDSQLPKDRFSAERLKGVDSTLKIQPAKLEDSAVYLCASSSSRDRAYEQYFGPGTRLTVT.